The 2 T cell receptor beta chains below were found in one sample sequenced in a study of T cells in Graves' hyperthyroidism and ophthalmopathy. Amplified regions were TCR beta CDR3 sequences from RNA transcripts. The HTBI primer set served for first-round RT-PCR of the TCR CDR3. TCRdb passed the multiplex PCR reads through MiXCR, listing each CDR3 protein once. The repertoire holds approximately 500,000 distinct CDR3 sequences, around 45% seen once, with roughly 8.2% in the top ten. Input material: peripheral blood or thyroid tissue (not recorded which). These receptors were obtained from a woman under 30 with Graves' hyperthyroidism.

This clonotype was counted at least ten times. The chain combines TRBV7-9 with TRBJ1-2; 8 bases map to TRBD1. After removal of 5 bases from V and 4 bases from J, the junction contained 3 bases not matched to a gene. This CDR3 is 13 amino acids long. The germline V gene has CDR1 SEHNR and CDR2 FQNEAQ (reference sequence). The CDR3 loop reads CASSPDRAYGYTF. CDR3 sequence (DNA): TGTGCCAGCAGCCCGGACAGGGCCTATGGCTACACCTTC.

The chain couples TRBV4-2 to TRBJ2-2; the match to TRBD1 covers 7 bases. Germline assignment: CDR1 LGHNA and CDR2 YNFKEQ. This CDR3 comprises 16 residues. After removal of 0 bases from V and 7 bases from J, the junction contained 8 bases not matched to a gene. The CDR3 region is CASSQEMRGHSGELFF. CDR3 DNA sequence: TGTGCCAGCAGCCAAGAGATGAGGGGGCATAGCGGGGAGCTGTTTTTT.